This TCR beta chain was sequenced in a study of shared clonotypes between healthy human individuals. Method: immunoSEQ multiplex PCR; TCRdb's copy keeps in-frame clones and lacks some. The sample includes around 2.5 million clones, approximately 94% of them seen just once. Germline CDR1 and CDR2: SQVTM and ANQGSEA. Trimming removed 4 bases at V and 4 bases at J, with 13 bases between. The CDR3 consists of 13 residues. This clone was seen repeatedly, ten times or more. The clonotype originates from a man between 18 and 29 years old in good health. Some clones in this sample may be carry-over from other donors' samples. The chain links TRBV29-1 to TRBJ1-1, with D tentatively TRBD1 (5 bases). The sequencing input was naive CD4+ T cells from PBMCs. Subset defined: CD45RA+ positively selected. The CDR3 bases are TGCAGCGTTGGCAGGGCGCGCGGCACTGAAGCTTTCTTT. Translation: CSVGRARGTEAFF.